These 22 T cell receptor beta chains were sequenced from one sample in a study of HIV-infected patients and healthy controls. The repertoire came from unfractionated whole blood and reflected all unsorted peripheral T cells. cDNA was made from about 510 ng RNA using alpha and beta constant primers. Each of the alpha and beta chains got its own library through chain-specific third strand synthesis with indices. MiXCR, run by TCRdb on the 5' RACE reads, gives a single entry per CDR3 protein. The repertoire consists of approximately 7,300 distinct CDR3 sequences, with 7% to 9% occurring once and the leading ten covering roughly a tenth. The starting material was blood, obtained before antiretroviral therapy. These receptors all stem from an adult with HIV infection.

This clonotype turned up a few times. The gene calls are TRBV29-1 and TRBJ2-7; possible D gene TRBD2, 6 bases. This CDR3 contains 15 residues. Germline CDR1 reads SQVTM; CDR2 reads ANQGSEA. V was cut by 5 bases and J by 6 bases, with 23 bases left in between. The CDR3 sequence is CSVSPSVRGPSEQYF. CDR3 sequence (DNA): TGCAGCGTTTCCCCTTCTGTGCGGGGCCCTTCCGAGCAGTACTTC.

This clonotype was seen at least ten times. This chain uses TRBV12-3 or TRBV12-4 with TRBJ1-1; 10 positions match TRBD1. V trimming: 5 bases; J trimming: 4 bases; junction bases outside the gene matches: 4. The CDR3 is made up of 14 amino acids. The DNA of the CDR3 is TGTGCCAGCAGTCCAAGACAGGGGGCCACTGAAGCTTTCTTT. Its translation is CASSPRQGATEAFF.

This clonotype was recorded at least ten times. The CDR3 reads CASSPGGPYEQYF. The CDR3 DNA reads as TGTGCCAGTAGTCCGGGGGGGCCCTACGAGCAGTACTTC. The rearrangement joins TRBV19 to TRBJ2-7; TRBD2 matches at 8 bases. With V trimmed by 5 bases and J by 2 bases, 2 bases remained unmatched. CDR3 length: 13 residues. Germline lookup yields CDR1 LNHDA and CDR2 SQIVND (reference sequence).

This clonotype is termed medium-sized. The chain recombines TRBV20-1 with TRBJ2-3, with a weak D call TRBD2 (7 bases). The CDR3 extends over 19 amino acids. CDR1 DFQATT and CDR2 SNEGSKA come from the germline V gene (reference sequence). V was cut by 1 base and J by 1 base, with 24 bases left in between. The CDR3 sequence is CSARGTGAGVPGGTDTQYF. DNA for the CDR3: TGCAGTGCTAGAGGAACGGGGGCGGGAGTACCTGGCGGCACAGATACGCAGTATTTT.

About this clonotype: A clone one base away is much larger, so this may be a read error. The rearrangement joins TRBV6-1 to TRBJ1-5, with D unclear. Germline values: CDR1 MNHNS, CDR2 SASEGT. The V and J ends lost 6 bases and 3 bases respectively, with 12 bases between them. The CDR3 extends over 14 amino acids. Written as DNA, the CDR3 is TGTGCCAGCAGGGTCAGTGCGGACAATCAGCCCCAGCATTTT. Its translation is CASRVSADNQPQHF.

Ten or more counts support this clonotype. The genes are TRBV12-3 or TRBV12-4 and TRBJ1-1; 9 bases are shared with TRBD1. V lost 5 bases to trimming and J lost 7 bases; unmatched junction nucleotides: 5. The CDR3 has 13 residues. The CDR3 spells CASSPQGAGEAFF. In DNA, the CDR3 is TGTGCCAGCAGTCCACAGGGGGCAGGTGAAGCTTTCTTT.

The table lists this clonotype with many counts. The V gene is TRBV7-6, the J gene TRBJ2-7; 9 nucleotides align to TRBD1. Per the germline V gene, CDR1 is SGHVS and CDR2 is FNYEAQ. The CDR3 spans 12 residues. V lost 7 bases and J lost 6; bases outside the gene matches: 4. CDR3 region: CASTDRGSEQYF. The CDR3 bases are TGTGCCAGCACGGACAGGGGTTCCGAGCAGTACTTC. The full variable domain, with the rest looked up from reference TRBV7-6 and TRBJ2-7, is GAGVSQSPRYKVTKRGQDVALRCDPISGHVSLYWYRQALGQGPEFLTYFNYEAQQDKSGLPNDRFSAERPEGSISTLTIQRTEQRDSAMYRCASTDRGSEQYFGPGTRLTVT.

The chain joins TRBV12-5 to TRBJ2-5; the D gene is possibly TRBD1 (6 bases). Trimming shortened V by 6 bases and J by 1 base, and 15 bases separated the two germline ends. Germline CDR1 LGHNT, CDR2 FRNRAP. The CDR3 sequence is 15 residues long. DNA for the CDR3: TGTGCTAGTGGGGCCGAAGGGACACCCCAAGAGACCCAGTACTTC. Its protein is CASGAEGTPQETQYF.

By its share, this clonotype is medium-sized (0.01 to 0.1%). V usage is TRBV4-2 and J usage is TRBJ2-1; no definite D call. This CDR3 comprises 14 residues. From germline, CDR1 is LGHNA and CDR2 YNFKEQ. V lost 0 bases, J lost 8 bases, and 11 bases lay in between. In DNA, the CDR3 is TGTGCCAGCAGCCAAGAAACGGTCTTAGATGAGCAGTTCTTC. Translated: CASSQETVLDEQFF.

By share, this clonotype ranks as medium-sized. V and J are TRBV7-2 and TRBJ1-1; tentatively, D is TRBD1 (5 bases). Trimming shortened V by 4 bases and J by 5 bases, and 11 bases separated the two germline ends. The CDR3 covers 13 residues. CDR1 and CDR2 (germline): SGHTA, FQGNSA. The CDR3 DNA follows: TGTGCCAGCAGCTCCGTCGGGGGGACTGAAGCTTTCTTT. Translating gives CASSSVGGTEAFF.

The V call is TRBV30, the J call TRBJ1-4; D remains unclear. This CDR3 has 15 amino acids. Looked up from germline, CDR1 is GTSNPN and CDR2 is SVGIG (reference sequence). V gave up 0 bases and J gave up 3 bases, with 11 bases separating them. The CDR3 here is CAWSVKGSANEKLFF. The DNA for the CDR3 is TGTGCCTGGAGTGTTAAGGGTAGCGCTAATGAAAAACTGTTTTTT.

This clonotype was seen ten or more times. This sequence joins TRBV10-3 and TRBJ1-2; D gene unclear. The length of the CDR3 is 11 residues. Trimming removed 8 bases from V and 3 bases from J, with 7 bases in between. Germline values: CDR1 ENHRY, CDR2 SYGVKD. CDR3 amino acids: CAIPTDYGYTF. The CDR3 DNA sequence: TGTGCCATCCCGACGGACTATGGCTACACCTTC.

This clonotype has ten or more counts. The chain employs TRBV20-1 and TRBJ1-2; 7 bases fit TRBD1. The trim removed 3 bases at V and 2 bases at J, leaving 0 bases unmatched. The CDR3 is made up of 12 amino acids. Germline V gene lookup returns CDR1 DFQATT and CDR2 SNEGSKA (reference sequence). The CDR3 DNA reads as TGCAGTGCTAGGGGACAGAACTATGGCTACACCTTC. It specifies CSARGQNYGYTF.

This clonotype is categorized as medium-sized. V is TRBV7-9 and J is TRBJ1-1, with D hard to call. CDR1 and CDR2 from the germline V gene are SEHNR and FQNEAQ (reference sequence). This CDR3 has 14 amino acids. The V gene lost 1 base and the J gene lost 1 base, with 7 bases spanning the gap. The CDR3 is CASSLVPENTEAFF. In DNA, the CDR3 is TGTGCCAGCAGCTTAGTGCCAGAGAACACTGAAGCTTTCTTT. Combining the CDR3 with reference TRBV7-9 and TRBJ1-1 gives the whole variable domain DTGVSQNPRHKITKRGQNVTFRCDPISEHNRLYWYRQTLGQGPEFLTYFQNEAQLEKSRLLSDRFSAERPKGSFSTLEIQRTEQGDSAMYLCASSLVPENTEAFFGQGTRLTVV.

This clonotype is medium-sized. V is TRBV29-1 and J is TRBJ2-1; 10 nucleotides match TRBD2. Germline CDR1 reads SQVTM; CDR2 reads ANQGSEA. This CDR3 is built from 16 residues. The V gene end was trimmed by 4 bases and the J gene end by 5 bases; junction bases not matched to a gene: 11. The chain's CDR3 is CSVGGLAVRADNEQFF. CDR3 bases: TGCAGCGTTGGAGGACTAGCGGTCCGTGCGGACAATGAGCAGTTCTTC.

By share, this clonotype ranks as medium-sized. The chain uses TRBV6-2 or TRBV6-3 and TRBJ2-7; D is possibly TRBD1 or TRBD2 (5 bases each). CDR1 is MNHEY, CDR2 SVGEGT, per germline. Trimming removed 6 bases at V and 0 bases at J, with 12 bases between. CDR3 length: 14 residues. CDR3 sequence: CASSRAGSSYEQYF. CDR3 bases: TGTGCCAGCAGCAGGGCTGGGAGCTCCTACGAGCAGTACTTC.

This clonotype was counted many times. The chain's CDR3 is CASSLVSMNTEAFF. The CDR3 region has the DNA TGCGCCAGCAGCTTGGTATCGATGAACACTGAAGCTTTCTTT. This chain connects TRBV5-1 to TRBJ1-1; D unresolved. V was pared by 0 bases and J by 0 bases, with 6 bases between. The CDR3 is 14 amino acids. The germline V gene encodes CDR1 SGHRS and CDR2 YFSETQ.

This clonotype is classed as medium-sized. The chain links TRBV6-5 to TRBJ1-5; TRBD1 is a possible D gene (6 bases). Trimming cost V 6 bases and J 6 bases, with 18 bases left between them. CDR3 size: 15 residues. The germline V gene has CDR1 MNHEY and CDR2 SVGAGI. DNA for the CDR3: TGTGCCAGCAGCCCAAGACAGGCCCCAATTCAGCCCCAGCATTTT. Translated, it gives CASSPRQAPIQPQHF.

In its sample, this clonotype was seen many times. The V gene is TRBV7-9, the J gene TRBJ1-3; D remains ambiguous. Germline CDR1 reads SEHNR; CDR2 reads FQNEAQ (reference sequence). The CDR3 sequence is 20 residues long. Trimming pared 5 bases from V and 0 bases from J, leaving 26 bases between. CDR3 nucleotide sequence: TGTGCCAGCAGCCCCGCGGGCCTAGGACGGAGTAGTCACTCTGGAAACACCATATATTTT. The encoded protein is CASSPAGLGRSSHSGNTIYF.

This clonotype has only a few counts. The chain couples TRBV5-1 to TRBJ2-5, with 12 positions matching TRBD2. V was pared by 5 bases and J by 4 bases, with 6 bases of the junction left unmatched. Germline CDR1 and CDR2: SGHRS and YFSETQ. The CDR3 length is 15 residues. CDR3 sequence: CASRPSGGAGETQYF. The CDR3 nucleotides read TGCGCCAGCAGACCTAGCGGGGGGGCCGGAGAGACCCAGTACTTC.

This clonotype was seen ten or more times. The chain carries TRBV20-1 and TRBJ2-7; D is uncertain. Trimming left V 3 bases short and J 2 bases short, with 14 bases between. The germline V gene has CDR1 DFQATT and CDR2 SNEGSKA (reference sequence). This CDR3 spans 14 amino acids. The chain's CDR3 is CSASGPTSTYEQYF. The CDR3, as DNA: TGCAGTGCTAGTGGTCCAACCTCAACCTACGAGCAGTACTTC.

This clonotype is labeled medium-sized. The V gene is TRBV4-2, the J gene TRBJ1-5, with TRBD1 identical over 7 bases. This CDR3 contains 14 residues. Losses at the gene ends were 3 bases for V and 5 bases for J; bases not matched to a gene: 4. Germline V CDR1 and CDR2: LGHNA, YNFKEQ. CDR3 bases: TGTGCCAGCAGCCAGGCGACAGGGTATCAGCCCCAGCATTTT. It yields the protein CASSQATGYQPQHF.